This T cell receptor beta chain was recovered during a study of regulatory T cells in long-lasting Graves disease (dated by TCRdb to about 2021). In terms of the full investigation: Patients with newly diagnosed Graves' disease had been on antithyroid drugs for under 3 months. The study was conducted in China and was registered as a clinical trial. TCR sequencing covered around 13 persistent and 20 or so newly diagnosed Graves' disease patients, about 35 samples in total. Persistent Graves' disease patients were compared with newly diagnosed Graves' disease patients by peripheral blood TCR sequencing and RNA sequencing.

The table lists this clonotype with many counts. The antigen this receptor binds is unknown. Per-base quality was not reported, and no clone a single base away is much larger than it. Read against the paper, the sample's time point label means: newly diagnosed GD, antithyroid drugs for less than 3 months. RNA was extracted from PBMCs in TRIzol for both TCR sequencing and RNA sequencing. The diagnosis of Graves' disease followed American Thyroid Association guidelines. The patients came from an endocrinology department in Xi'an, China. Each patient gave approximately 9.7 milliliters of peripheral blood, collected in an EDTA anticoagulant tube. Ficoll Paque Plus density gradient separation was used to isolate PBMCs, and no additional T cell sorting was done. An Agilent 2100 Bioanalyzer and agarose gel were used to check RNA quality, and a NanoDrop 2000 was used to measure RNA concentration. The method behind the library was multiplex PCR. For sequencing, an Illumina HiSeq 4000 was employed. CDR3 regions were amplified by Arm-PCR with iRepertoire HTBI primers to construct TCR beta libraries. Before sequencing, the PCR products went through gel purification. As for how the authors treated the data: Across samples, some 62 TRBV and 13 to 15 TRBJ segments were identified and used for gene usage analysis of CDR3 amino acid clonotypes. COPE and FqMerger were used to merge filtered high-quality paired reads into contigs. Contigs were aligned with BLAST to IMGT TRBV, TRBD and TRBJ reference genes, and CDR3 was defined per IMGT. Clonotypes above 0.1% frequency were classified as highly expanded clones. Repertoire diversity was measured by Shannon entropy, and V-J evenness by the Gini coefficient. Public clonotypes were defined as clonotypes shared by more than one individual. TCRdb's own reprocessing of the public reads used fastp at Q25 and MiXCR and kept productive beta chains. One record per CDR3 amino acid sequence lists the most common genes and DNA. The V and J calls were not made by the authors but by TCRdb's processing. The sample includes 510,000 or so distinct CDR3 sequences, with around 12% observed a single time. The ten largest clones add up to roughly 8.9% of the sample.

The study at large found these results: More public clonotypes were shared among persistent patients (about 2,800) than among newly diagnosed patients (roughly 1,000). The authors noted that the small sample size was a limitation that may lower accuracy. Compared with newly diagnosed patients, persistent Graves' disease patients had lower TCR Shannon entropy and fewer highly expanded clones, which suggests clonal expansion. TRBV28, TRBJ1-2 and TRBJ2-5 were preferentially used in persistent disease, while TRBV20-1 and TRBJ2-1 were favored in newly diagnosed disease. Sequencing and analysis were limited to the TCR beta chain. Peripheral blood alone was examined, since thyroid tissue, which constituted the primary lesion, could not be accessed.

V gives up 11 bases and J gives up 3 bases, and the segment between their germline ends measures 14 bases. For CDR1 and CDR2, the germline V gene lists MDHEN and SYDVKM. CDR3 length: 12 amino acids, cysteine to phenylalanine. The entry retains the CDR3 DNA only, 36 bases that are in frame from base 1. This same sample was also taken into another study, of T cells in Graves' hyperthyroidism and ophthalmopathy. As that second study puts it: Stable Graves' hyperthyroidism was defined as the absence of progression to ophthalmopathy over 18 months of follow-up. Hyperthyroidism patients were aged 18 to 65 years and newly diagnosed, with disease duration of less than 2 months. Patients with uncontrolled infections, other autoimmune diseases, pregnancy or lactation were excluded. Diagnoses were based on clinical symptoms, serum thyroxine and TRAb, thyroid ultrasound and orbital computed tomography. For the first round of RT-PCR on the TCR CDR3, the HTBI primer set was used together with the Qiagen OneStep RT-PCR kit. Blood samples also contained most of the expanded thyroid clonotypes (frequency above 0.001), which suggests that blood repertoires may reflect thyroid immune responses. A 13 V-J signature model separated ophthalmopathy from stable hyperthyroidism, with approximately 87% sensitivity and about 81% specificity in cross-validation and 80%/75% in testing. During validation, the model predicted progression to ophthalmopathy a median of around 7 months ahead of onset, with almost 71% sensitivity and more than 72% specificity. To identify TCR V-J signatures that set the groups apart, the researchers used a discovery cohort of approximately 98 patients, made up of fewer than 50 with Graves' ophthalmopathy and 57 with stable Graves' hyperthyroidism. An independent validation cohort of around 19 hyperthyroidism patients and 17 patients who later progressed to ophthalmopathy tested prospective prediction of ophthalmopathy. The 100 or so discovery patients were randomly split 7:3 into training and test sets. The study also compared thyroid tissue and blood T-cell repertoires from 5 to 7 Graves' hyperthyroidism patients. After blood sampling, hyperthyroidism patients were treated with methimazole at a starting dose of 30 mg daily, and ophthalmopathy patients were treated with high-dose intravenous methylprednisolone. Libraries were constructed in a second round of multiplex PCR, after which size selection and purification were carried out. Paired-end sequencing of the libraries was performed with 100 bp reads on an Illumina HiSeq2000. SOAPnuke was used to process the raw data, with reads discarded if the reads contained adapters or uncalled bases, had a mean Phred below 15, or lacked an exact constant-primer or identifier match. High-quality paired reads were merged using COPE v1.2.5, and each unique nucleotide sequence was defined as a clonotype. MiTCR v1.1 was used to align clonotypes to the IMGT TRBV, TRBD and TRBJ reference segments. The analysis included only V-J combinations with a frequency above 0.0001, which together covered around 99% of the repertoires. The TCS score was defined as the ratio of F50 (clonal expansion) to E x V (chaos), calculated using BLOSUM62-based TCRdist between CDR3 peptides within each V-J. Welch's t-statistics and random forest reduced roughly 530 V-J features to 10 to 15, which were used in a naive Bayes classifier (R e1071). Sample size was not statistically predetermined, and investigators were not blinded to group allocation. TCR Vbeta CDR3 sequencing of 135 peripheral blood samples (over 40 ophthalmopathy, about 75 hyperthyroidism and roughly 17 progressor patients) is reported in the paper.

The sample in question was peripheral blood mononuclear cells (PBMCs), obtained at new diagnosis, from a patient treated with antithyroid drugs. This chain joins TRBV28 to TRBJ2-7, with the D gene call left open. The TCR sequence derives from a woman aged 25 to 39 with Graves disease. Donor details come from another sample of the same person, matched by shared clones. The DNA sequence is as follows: TGTGCCGCCCGCCAACCTCTCTACGAGCAGTACTTC. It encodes CAARQPLYEQYF.